One sample yielded the 30 T cell receptor beta chains listed below, sequenced in a study of breast tumors, draining lymph nodes, adjacent tissues. Breast cancer patients provided tissue from their axillary draining lymph nodes. From the multiplex PCR reads, TCRdb called clonotypes with MiXCR, one entry per CDR3 protein. Of approximately 90,000 distinct CDR3 sequences listed, approximately 30% are singletons. The sequencing sample was made of axillary lymph node tissue. These receptor sequences come from a female donor with breast cancer. Some clones in this sample may be carry-over from other donors' samples.

This clonotype was counted ten times or more. V gene TRBV4-1 combines with J gene TRBJ2-5; 10 bases match TRBD1. There are 15 residues in the CDR3. Per germline, CDR1 MGHRA and CDR2 YSYEKL. V was pared by 4 bases and J by 4 bases, with 6 bases of the junction left unmatched. CDR3: CASSPGGQGGETQYF. The CDR3 DNA reads TGCGCCAGCAGCCCGGGAGGACAGGGGGGAGAGACCCAGTACTTC.

This clonotype showed up many times. This chain joins TRBV7-9 and TRBJ2-3; TRBD2 agrees at 8 bases. The CDR3 totals 17 residues. V trimming: 0 bases; J trimming: 6 bases; junction bases outside the gene matches: 11. Germline V gene sequence: CDR1 SEHNR, CDR2 FQNEAQ (reference sequence). CDR3 DNA sequence: TGTGCCAGCAGCTTAGCGGTTAGCGGGACGGGGTTCGATACGCAGTATTTT. This sequence encodes CASSLAVSGTGFDTQYF.

This chain joins TRBV28 and TRBJ1-4; TRBD1 is a possible D gene (5 bases). CDR3 length equals 13 residues. Germline CDR1 is MDHEN and CDR2 is SYDVKM. Deletions cut 5 bases from V and 5 bases from J, with 9 bases between. In nucleotides, the CDR3 is TGTGCCAGCAGTATTAACAGGAATGAAAAACTGTTTTTT. Protein sequence: CASSINRNEKLFF.

For this clonotype: A read error may be the cause here, since a much bigger clone is one base away. The V and J genes are TRBV20-1 and TRBJ2-7, with D possibly matching TRBD2 (6 bases). The V end was cut by 5 bases, the J end by 6 bases, with 20 bases between. Per the germline V gene, CDR1 is DFQATT and CDR2 is SNEGSKA (reference sequence). The CDR3 length is 14 residues. CDR3 region: CSAGTPLALSEQYF. For the CDR3, the DNA is TGCAGTGCTGGTACGCCACTAGCCCTCTCCGAGCAGTACTTC.

This clonotype was detected many times. This sequence joins TRBV12-3 or TRBV12-4 and TRBJ2-1, with 7 bases identical to TRBD2. The CDR3 is 13 residues long. Trimming cost V 11 bases and J 6 bases; bases outside gene matches: 10. The CDR3 DNA reads as TGTGCCGACCGCCCGACTAGCACCAATGAGCAGTTCTTC. Translation: CADRPTSTNEQFF.

The chain is built from TRBV10-1 and TRBJ2-3; 14 positions agree with TRBD2. The V gene end was trimmed by 3 bases and the J gene end by 9 bases; junction bases not matched to a gene: 5. Germline V gene data show CDR1 as WNHNN and CDR2 as SYGVQD (reference sequence). The CDR3 loop spans 15 amino acids. CDR3 bases: TGCGCCAGCAGTGACGGGACTAGCGGGAGTACGACGCAGTATTTT. Its translation: CASSDGTSGSTTQYF.

This clonotype was seen ten or more times. The V call is TRBV30, the J call TRBJ2-7, with 7 bases matching TRBD1. V lost 8 bases, J lost 0 bases, and 10 bases stayed unmatched. The CDR3 covers 14 residues. The germline CDR1 and CDR2 sequences are GTSNPN and SVGIG (reference sequence). CDR3 sequence reads: CARPGDSDSYEQYF. CDR3 nucleotide sequence: TGTGCCCGCCCAGGGGACAGCGACTCCTACGAGCAGTACTTC. Drawing the rest from reference TRBV30 and TRBJ2-7, the complete variable domain is SQTIHQWPATLVQPVGSPLSLECTVEGTSNPNLYWYRQAAGRGLQLLFYSVGIGQISSEVPQNLSASRPQDRQFILSSKKLLLSDSGFYLCARPGDSDSYEQYFGPGTRLTVT.

This clonotype has ten or more counts. V usage is TRBV25-1 and J usage is TRBJ2-1, with 7 bases that match TRBD2. The CDR3 consists of 15 residues. From germline, CDR1 is MGHDK and CDR2 SYGVNS. V gave up 2 bases and J gave up 5 bases; unmatched junction bases: 6. CDR3 sequence: CASSEQASGHNEQFF. CDR3 nucleotides: TGTGCCAGCAGTGAACAGGCTAGCGGACACAATGAGCAGTTCTTC.

This clonotype came up many times. V gene TRBV7-8 combines with J gene TRBJ2-3; 8 bases align to TRBD2. CDR1 is SGHVS and CDR2 is FQNEAQ in the germline V gene. Trimming removed 6 bases from V and 4 bases from J; junction bases left unmatched: 15. The CDR3 is made up of 17 amino acids. CDR3 in DNA: TGTGCCAGCAGACAAAGTCGGATTAGCGGGACCTCAGATACGCAGTATTTT. Translating it yields CASRQSRISGTSDTQYF.

This rearrangement joins TRBV20-1 to TRBJ2-7; D may be TRBD2 (6 bases). Germline V gene sequence: CDR1 DFQATT, CDR2 SNEGSKA (reference sequence). The CDR3 has 15 amino acids. Trimming left V 3 bases short and J 6 bases short, with 21 bases between. The CDR3 spells CSARPSGGTRGEQYF. DNA for the CDR3: TGCAGTGCTAGGCCCTCGGGCGGGACGAGGGGCGAGCAGTACTTC.

In this sample, this clonotype turned up many times. This chain uses TRBV6-5 with TRBJ2-5; 7 positions agree with TRBD1. Per the germline V gene, CDR1 is MNHEY and CDR2 is SVGAGI. Unmatched junction bases numbered 1, after V lost 5 bases and J lost 4 bases. This CDR3 comprises 12 residues. CDR3 nucleotide sequence: TGTGCCAGCAGTAGGGGGCTAGAGACCCAGTACTTC. Its translation is CASSRGLETQYF.

This clonotype was seen repeatedly, ten times or more. The V and J genes are TRBV5-1 and TRBJ1-4; weak D call: TRBD1 (6 bases). Looked up from germline, CDR1 is SGHRS and CDR2 is YFSETQ. The CDR3 extends over 16 amino acids. V was cut by 4 bases and J by 2 bases, with 15 bases left in between. CDR3 residues: CASSKDGQFTNEKLFF. CDR3 sequence (DNA): TGCGCCAGCAGCAAAGACGGACAGTTTACTAATGAAAAACTGTTTTTT. The full variable domain, rest sourced from reference TRBV5-1 and TRBJ1-4, is KAGVTQTPRYLIKTRGQQVTLSCSPISGHRSVSWYQQTPGQGLQFLFEYFSETQRNKGNFPGRFSGRQFSNSRSEMNVSTLELGDSALYLCASSKDGQFTNEKLFFGSGTQLSVL.

The sample holds many counts of this clonotype. The V gene is TRBV18, the J gene TRBJ1-2; D is unclear. The CDR3 is made up of 15 amino acids. Germline assignment: CDR1 KGHSH and CDR2 LQKENI. Trimming took off 4 bases at V and 6 bases at J, with 18 bases between the two ends. The CDR3 region has the DNA TGTGCCAGCTCACTGAATTCGGAGGAAAGAAATGGCTACACCTTC. It codes for CASSLNSEERNGYTF.

This clonotype was picked up many times. The V call is TRBV9, the J call TRBJ1-6; D is undetermined. This CDR3 is built from 18 residues. Germline CDR1 reads SGDLS; CDR2 reads YYNGEE. Trimming left V 5 bases short and J 0 bases short, with 18 bases between. CDR3 coding DNA: TGTGCCAGCAGTAGGGAGGTCGGATCTTTCTCCTATAATTCACCCCTCCACTTT. Protein: CASSREVGSFSYNSPLHF.

This clonotype has ten or more counts. V is TRBV25-1 and J is TRBJ1-2; D is perhaps TRBD1 (5 bases). From germline, CDR1 is MGHDK and CDR2 SYGVNS. Trimming cost V 6 bases and J 3 bases, with 11 bases left between them. The CDR3 covers 13 residues. The CDR3 spells CASRQGRDYGYTF. In DNA form, the CDR3 reads TGTGCCAGCAGGCAAGGCAGGGACTATGGCTACACCTTC.

V usage is TRBV5-5 and J usage is TRBJ2-7; a possible D gene is TRBD1 (6 bases). Trimming left V 2 bases short and J 4 bases short, with 13 bases between. This CDR3 has 14 residues. CDR1 and CDR2 from the germline V gene are SGHKS and YYEKEE (reference sequence). CDR3 loop: CASSLEGVLYEQYF. In nucleotides, the CDR3 is TGTGCCAGCAGCTTAGAGGGGGTTCTGTACGAGCAGTACTTC.

The table lists this clonotype with a few counts. The chain couples TRBV18 to TRBJ2-1; 7 nucleotides agree with TRBD2. Germline V gene sequence: CDR1 KGHSH, CDR2 LQKENI. Trimming cost V 2 bases and J 8 bases; bases outside gene matches: 12. The CDR3 extends over 16 amino acids. CDR3 loop: CASSPTGLAVWDEQFF. The CDR3, as DNA: TGTGCCAGCTCACCAACGGGTCTAGCGGTCTGGGATGAGCAGTTCTTC.

This clonotype occurred many times. This chain uses TRBV20-1 with TRBJ2-7; TRBD2 aligns across 13 bases. Germline V gene lookup returns CDR1 DFQATT and CDR2 SNEGSKA (reference sequence). The J segment lost 7 bases and the V segment lost 0 bases, leaving 6 bases of the junction unmatched. The CDR3 is made up of 15 amino acids. The CDR3 nucleotides are TGCAGTGCTAGAGAACCGGGACTAGCGGGACGGGAGCAGTACTTC. Translating it yields CSAREPGLAGREQYF.

This clonotype was seen repeatedly, ten times or more. The gene calls are TRBV10-3 and TRBJ2-7, with a possible D match to TRBD2 (5 bases). This CDR3 region has 12 residues. Deletions cut 10 bases from V and 6 bases from J, with 16 bases between. Germline CDR1 ENHRY, CDR2 SYGVKD. The CDR3 bases are TGTGCCACCGGTTCGGGGTCGGGCGAGCAGTACTTC. Translated: CATGSGSGEQYF.

This clonotype was counted ten times or more. The chain has TRBV28 and TRBJ2-7; D gene uncertain. Germline CDR1 MDHEN, CDR2 SYDVKM. This CDR3 is 13 amino acids long. V lost 5 bases and J 4 bases, leaving 12 bases between the germline ends. CDR3 bases: TGTGCCAGCAGTCTGAACGTACGTTACGAGCAGTACTTC. Translated: CASSLNVRYEQYF.

This clonotype was counted ten times or more. V gene TRBV10-3 combines with J gene TRBJ2-1; TRBD1 or TRBD2 may be the D gene (6 bases each). CDR1 ENHRY and CDR2 SYGVKD come from the germline V gene. Trimming pared 1 base from V and 5 bases from J, leaving 12 bases between. The length of the CDR3 is 15 residues. CDR3 loop: CAISEFSGANNEQFF. The CDR3 nucleotides read TGTGCCATCAGTGAGTTCTCGGGGGCTAACAATGAGCAGTTCTTC.

As to this clonotype: A much bigger clone sits one base away, suggesting this may be a read error. The V call is TRBV11-3, the J call TRBJ2-1; TRBD2 agrees at 9 bases. Germline loops: CDR1 SGHNT, CDR2 YENEEA. The CDR3 spans 15 residues. CDR3 nucleotides: TGTGCCAGCAGCAAGATAGCGGGAGTTTCCAATAAGCAGTTCTTC. Protein sequence: CASSKIAGVSNKQFF. Combining the CDR3 with reference TRBV11-3 and TRBJ2-1 gives the whole variable domain EAGVVQSPRYKIIEKKQPVAFWCNPISGHNTLYWYLQNLGQGPELLIRYENEEAVDDSQLPKDRFSAERLKGVDSTLKIQPAELGDSAVYLCASSKIAGVSNKQFFGPGTRLTVL.

This clonotype was counted many times. The chain uses TRBV10-3 and TRBJ2-2; no clear D gene. Trimming pared 7 bases from V and 3 bases from J, leaving 9 bases between. This CDR3 contains 13 residues. Germline-derived CDR1 and CDR2 are ENHRY and SYGVKD. CDR3 sequence reads: CAITPDYTGELFF. CDR3 DNA sequence: TGTGCCATCACCCCTGACTACACCGGGGAGCTGTTTTTT.

As regards this clonotype: This could be a read error, since a much larger clone is one nucleotide away. V gene TRBV3-2 combines with J gene TRBJ2-7; TRBD1, the D gene given by the table, was not confirmed from the DNA. TRBV3-2 is a pseudogene locus. This CDR3 contains 15 residues. The CDR3 sequence: CASSQDQGALVEHYF. The CDR3 DNA reads as TGTGCCAGCAGCCAAGACCAGGGGGCTTTGGTCGAGCACTACTTC.

The genes are TRBV6-6 and TRBJ2-7; 8 bases line up with TRBD1. The CDR3 totals 15 residues. The V and J ends lost 6 bases and 2 bases, in that order; junction bases with no gene match: 9. The V gene's germline CDR1 is MNHNY and CDR2 SVGAGI (reference sequence). CDR3 DNA: TGTGCCAGCAGGCCGACGGGACAGGCGCCCTACGAGCAGTACTTC. Its protein product is CASRPTGQAPYEQYF.

This clonotype was counted between two and nine times. Here the CDR3 DNA reads TGTGCCAGCAGTTTAGGGACAGGAGCTTTCTTT. It yields the protein CASSLGTGAFF. This sequence joins TRBV28 and TRBJ1-1; 8 bases are a match to TRBD1. This CDR3 is 11 amino acids long. V gave up 2 bases and J gave up 10 bases; unmatched junction bases: 0. Germline V gene sequence: CDR1 MDHEN, CDR2 SYDVKM.

For this clonotype: This may be a read error, as it is one base from a much larger clone. The chain employs TRBV20-1 and TRBJ2-5; 8 bases line up with TRBD2. Germline CDR1 is DFQATT and CDR2 is SNEGSKA (reference sequence). The CDR3 sequence is 16 residues long. V trimming: 2 bases; J trimming: 1 base; junction bases outside the gene matches: 9. The CDR3 region is CSARTRLAFPQETQYF. The CDR3 DNA follows: TGCAGTGCTAGAACTCGACTAGCGTTCCCCCAAGAGACCCAGTACTTC.

This rearrangement joins TRBV1 to TRBJ1-2. TRBV1 is shown as a pseudogene. The CDR3 covers 13 residues. The CDR3 coding sequence is TGCACCAGCAGTTTTGGGGAGTATAGTGGCTACACCTTC. The encoded protein is CTSSFGEYSGYTF.

This clonotype was counted many times. J is TRBJ1-5 and V is TRBV15; D is ambiguous. Germline lookup yields CDR1 LNHNV and CDR2 YYDKDF (reference sequence). The CDR3 totals 14 residues. Trimming shortened V by 4 bases and J by 3 bases, and 10 bases separated the two germline ends. In DNA form, the CDR3 reads TGTGCCACCAGCACAGGATTAGCCAATCAGCCCCAGCATTTT. Translating it yields CATSTGLANQPQHF.

In its sample, this clonotype was seen many times. This chain uses TRBV12-3 or TRBV12-4 with TRBJ2-7; 9 nucleotides align to TRBD1. This CDR3 contains 15 residues. V dropped 5 bases and J dropped 2; count of bases not matched to a gene: 7. The CDR3 nucleotides are TGTGCCAGCAGTGCGCCGGGACAGGGAACCTACGAGCAGTACTTC. Residues: CASSAPGQGTYEQYF.